This record looks at one T cell receptor beta chain sequence and its context. The germline CDR1 and CDR2 sequences are DFQATT and SNEGSKA (reference sequence). Trimming pared 5 bases from V and 6 bases from J, leaving 20 bases between. The CDR3 contains 15 residues. The library protocol tagged individual cDNA molecules with unique molecular identifiers. TCRdb recomputed calls from the 5' RACE reads with MiXCR, one row per CDR3 protein. The sample has fewer than 100,000 distinct CDR3 sequences, 10% to 15% seen once. This entry is derived from a study of early T cells in non-severe SARS-CoV-2 infection. Study in general: Unsorted whole-blood RNA was sequenced in bulk, leaving chains unpaired.

Source material: whole blood. The TCR was taken from an adult who was a healthcare worker with PCR-confirmed SARS-CoV-2 infection or an uninfected control (not recorded which). The chain employs TRBV20-1 and TRBJ2-1; maybe TRBD2 (6 bases). The CDR3: CSARPPNLGGNEQFF. CDR3 in DNA: TGCAGTGCTCGACCCCCTAATCTGGGAGGCAATGAGCAGTTCTTC.